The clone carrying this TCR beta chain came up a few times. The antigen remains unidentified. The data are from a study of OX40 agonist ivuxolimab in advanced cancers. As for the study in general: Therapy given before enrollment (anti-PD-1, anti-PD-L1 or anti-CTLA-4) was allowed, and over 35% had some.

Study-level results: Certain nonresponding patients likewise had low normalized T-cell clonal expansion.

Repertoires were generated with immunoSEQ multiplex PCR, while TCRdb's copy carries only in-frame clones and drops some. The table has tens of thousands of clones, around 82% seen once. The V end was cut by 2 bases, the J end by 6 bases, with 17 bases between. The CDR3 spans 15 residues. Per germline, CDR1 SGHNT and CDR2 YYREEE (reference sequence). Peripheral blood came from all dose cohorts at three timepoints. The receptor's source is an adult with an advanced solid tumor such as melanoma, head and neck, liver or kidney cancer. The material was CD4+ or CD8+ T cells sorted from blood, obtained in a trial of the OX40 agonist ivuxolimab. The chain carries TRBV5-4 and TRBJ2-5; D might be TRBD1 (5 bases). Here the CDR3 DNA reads TGTGCCAGCAGCTTCTCAATTGTCAGGGAAAAGACCCAGTACTTC. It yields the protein CASSFSIVREKTQYF.